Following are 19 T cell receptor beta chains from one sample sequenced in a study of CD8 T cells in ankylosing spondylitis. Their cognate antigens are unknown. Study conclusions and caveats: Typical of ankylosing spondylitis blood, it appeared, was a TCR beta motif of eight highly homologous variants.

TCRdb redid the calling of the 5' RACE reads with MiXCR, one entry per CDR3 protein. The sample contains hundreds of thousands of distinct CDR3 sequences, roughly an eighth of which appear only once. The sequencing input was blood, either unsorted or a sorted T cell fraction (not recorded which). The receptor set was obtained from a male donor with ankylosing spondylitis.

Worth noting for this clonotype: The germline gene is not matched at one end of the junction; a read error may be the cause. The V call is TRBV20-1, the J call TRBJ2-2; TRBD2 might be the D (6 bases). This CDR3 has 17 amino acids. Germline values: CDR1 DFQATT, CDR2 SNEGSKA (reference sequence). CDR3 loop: CCARVSITGVGTGELFF. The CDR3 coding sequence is TGCTGTGCTAGAGTTTCAATAACGGGAGTAGGGACCGGGGAGCTGTTTTTT.

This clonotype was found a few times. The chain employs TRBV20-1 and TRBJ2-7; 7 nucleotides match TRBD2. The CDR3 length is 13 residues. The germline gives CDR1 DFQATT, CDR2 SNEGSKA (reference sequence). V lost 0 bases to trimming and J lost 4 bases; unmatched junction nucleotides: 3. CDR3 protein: CSARDLLAYEQYV. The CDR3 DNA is TGCAGTGCTAGAGATCTACTAGCGTACGAGCAGTACGTC.

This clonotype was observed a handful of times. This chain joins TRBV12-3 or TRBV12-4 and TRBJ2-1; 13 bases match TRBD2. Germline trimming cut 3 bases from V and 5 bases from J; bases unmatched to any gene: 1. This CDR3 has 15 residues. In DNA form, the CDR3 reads TGTGCCAGCAGTTTTACTAGCGGGAGGGACAATGAGCAGTTCTTC. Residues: CASSFTSGRDNEQFF.

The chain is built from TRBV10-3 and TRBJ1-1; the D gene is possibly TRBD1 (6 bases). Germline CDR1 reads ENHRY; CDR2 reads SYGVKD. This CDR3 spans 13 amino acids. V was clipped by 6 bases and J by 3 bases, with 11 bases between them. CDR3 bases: TGTGCCATCAGGTACAGGGAGGACACTGAAGCTTTCTTT. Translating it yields CAIRYREDTEAFF.

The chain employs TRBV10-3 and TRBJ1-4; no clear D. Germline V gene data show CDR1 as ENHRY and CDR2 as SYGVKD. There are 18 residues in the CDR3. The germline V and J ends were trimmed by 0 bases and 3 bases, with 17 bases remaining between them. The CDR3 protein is CAISESPLMRSANEKLFF. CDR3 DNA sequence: TGTGCCATCAGTGAGTCGCCCCTGATGCGGTCTGCTAATGAAAAACTGTTTTTT.

Written as DNA, the CDR3 is TGTGCCACCAGCAGAGATTCTATAGGGATATGGGGCTACACCTTC. Protein product: CATSRDSIGIWGYTF. The chain links TRBV15 to TRBJ1-2, with unresolved D. The V end was cut by 0 bases, the J end by 8 bases, with 16 bases between. Germline lookup yields CDR1 LNHNV and CDR2 YYDKDF (reference sequence). The length of the CDR3 is 15 residues.

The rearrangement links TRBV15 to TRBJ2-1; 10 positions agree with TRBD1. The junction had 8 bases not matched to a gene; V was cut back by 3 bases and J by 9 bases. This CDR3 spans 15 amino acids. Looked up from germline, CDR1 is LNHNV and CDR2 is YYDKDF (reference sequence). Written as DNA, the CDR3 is TGTGCCACCAGCAGTCGGGACAGGGGATTAATTGAGCAGTTCTTC. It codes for CATSSRDRGLIEQFF.

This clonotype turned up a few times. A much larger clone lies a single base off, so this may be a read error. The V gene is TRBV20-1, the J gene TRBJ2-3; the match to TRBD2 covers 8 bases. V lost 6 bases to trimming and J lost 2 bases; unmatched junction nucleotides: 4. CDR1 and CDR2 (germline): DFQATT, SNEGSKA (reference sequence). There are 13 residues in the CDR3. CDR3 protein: CSAVAGHTDTQYF. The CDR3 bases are TGCAGTGCCGTAGCGGGACACACAGATACGCAGTATTTT.

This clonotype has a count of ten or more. CDR3 residues: CSVGGEGEQFF. CDR3 DNA sequence: TGCAGCGTTGGGGGTGAGGGAGAGCAGTTCTTC. This chain connects TRBV29-1 to TRBJ2-1; perhaps TRBD2 as D (5 bases). This CDR3 comprises 11 residues. V was trimmed by 4 bases and J by 10 bases, leaving 11 bases between them. In germline, CDR1 is SQVTM, CDR2 ANQGSEA.

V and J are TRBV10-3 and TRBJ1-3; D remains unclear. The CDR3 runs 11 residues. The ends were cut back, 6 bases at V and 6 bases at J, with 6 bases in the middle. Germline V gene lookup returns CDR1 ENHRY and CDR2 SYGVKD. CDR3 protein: CAIRPENTIYF. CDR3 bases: TGTGCCATCAGGCCTGAAAACACCATATATTTT.

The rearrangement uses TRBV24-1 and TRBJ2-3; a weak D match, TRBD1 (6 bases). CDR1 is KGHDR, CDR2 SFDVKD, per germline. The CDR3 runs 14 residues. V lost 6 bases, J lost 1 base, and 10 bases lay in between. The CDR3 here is CATSSRGRTDTQYF. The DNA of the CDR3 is TGTGCCACCAGTTCCAGGGGACGCACAGATACGCAGTATTTT.

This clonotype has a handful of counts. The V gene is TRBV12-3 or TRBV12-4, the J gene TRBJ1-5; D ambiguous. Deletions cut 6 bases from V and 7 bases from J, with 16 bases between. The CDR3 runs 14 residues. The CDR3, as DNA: TGTGCCAGCAGCCTCAATCCCGAAGGGCAGCCCCAGCATTTT. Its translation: CASSLNPEGQPQHF.

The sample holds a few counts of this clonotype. This chain's CDR3 is CASSALADGANVLTF. CDR3 nucleotides: TGTGCCAGCAGTGCACTAGCGGACGGGGCCAACGTCCTGACTTTC. The V call is TRBV27, the J call TRBJ2-6; the match to TRBD2 covers 8 bases. The CDR3 covers 15 residues. Per the germline V gene, CDR1 is MNHEY and CDR2 is SMNVEV (reference sequence). V trimming: 5 bases; J trimming: 4 bases; junction bases outside the gene matches: 4.

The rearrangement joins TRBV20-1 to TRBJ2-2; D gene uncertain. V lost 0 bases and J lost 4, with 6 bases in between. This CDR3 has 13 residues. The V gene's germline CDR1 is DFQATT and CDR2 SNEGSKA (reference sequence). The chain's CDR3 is CSARDPGTGELFF. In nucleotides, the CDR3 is TGCAGTGCTAGAGATCCGGGCACCGGGGAGCTGTTTTTT.

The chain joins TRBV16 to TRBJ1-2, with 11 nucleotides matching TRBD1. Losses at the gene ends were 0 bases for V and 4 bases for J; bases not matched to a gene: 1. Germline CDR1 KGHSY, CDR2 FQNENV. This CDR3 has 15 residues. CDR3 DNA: TGTGCCAGCAGCCAATCGGACAGGGGGCTCTATGGCTACACCTTC. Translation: CASSQSDRGLYGYTF.

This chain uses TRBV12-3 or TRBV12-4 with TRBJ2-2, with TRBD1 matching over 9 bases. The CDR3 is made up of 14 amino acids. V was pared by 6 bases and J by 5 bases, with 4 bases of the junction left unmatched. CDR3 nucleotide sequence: TGTGCCAGCAGCCGACAGGGGGGAACCGGGGAGCTGTTTTTT. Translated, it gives CASSRQGGTGELFF.

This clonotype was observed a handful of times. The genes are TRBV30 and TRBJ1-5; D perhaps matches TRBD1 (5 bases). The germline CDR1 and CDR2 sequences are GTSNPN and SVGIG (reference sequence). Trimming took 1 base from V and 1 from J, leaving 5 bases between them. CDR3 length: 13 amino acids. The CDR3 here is CAWSGDSNQPQHF. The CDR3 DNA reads TGTGCCTGGAGTGGGGACAGCAATCAGCCCCAGCATTTT.

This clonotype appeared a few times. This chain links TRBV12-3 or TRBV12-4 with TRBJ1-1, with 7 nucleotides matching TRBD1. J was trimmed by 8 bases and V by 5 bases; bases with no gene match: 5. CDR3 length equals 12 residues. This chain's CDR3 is CASSPLTGEAFF. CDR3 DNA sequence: TGTGCCAGCAGTCCCCTGACAGGGGAAGCTTTCTTT.

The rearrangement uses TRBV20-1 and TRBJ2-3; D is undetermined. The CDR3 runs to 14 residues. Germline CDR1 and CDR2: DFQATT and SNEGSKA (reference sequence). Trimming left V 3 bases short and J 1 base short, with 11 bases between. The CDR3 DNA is TGCAGTGCTAGTCAGGCCCTACGCACAGATACGCAGTATTTT. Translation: CSASQALRTDTQYF.